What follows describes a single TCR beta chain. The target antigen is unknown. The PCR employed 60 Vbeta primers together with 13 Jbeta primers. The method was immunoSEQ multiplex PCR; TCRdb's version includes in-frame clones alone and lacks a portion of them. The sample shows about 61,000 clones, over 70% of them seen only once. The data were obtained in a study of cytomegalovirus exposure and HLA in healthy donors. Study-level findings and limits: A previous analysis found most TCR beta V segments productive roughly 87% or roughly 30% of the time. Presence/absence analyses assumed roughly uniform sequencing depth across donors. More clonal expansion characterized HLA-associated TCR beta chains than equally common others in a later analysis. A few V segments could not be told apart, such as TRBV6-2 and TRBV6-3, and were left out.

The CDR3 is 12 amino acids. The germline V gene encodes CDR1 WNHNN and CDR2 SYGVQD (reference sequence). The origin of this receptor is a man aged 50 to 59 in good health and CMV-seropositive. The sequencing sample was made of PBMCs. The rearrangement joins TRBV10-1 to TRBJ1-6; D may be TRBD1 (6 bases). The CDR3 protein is CGAYREGSPLHF. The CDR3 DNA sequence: TGCGGGGCGTACAGGGAAGGATCACCCCTCCACTTT.